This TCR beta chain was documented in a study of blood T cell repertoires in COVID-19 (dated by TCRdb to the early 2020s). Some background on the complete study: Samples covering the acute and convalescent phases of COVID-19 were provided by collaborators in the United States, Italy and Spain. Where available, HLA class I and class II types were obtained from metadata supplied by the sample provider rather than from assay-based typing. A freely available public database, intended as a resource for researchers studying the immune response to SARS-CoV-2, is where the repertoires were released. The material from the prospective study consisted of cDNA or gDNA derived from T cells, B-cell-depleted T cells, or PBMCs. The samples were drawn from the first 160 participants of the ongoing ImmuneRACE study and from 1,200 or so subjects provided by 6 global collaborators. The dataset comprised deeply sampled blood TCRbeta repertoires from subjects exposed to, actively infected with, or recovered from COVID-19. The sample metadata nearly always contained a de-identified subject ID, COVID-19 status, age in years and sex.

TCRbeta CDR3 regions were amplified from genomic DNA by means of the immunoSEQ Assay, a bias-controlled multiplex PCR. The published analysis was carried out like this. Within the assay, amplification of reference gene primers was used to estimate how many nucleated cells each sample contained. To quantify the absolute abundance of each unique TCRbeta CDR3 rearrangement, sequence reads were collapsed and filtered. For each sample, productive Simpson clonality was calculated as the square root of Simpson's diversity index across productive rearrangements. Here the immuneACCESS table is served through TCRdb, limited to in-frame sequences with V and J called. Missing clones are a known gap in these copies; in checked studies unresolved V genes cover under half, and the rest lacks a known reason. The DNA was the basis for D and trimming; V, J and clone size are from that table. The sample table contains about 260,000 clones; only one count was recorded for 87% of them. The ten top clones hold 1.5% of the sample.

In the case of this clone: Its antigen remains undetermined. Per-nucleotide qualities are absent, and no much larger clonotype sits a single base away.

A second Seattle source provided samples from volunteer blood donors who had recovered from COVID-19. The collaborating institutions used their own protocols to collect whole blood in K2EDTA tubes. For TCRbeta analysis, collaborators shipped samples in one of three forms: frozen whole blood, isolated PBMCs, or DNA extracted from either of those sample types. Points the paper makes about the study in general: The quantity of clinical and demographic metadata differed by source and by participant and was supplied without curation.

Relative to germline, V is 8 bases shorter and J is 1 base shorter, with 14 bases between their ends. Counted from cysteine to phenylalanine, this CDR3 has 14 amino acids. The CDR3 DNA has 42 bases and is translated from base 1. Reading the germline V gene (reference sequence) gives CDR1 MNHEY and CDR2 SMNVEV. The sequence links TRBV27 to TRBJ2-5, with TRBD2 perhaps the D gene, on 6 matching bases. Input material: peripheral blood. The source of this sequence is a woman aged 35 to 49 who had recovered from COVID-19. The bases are TGTGCCAGCGCCGACCGTAGCGGCCAAGAGACCCAGTACTTC. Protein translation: CASADRSGQETQYF.